This T cell receptor beta chain is from a study of identical twins. Findings of the study overall: Twin pairs had excess sharing that was weaker in beta out-of-frame sequences.

The CDR3 length is 14 residues. V was cut by 5 bases and J by 5 bases, with 14 bases left in between. Germline-derived CDR1 and CDR2 are SGHVS and FQNEAQ. TCRdb reprocessed the 5' RACE reads via MiXCR and lists one record per CDR3 protein. Of about 200,000 distinct CDR3 sequences in the sample, around 10% were seen once. Concerning this clonotype: The antigen remains unidentified.

The sample consisted of memory (CD45RO+) T cells sorted from blood. The chain uses TRBV7-8 and TRBJ2-3, with D perhaps TRBD1 (6 bases). The clonotype comes from a woman aged 18-29 years in good health. For the CDR3, the DNA is TGTGCCAGCAGCCAACGGACAGCAGGAGATACGCAGTATTTT. Protein: CASSQRTAGDTQYF.